This TCR beta chain originates from a study of blood T cell repertoires in COVID-19. In the original processing: Cell counts per sample came from amplifying reference gene primers. Clones were sequenced by immunoSEQ multiplex PCR, and TCRdb holds only the in-frame ones, with some missing. D and trimming were read from the DNA, whereas the V and J calls and clone size are those reported in that table. The sample includes around 130,000 clones, 90% of them seen just once. This sequence was found in a man in his sixties with COVID-19, enrolled during active disease. The specimen sequenced was peripheral blood.

For the CDR3, the DNA is TGTGCCAGCAGAACCGAGGGATGGCAGTTCTTC. Its protein is CASRTEGWQFF. This chain joins TRBV6-5 and TRBJ2-1; tentative D call: TRBD2 (5 bases). The CDR3 runs 11 residues. The germline V gene has CDR1 MNHEY and CDR2 SVGAGI. The V and J ends lost 6 bases and 12 bases respectively, with 12 bases between them.